This is a list of T cell receptor beta chains from one sample in a study of response to subunit inactivated influenza vaccine. A single record per CDR3 protein comes from TCRdb applying MiXCR to the RT-PCR reads. The sample gives roughly 520,000 distinct CDR3 sequences, about 25% of which show up once; less than 2.5% is in the top ten. The specimen was CD4+ T cells sorted from PBMCs, collected about 5 days after vaccination. The receptors were sampled from a man aged 45-65 years who received an inactivated influenza vaccine. Both conserved end residues are part of each CDR3. The order of the fields is J gene, clone size, D gene, V gene, CDR3 DNA, CDR3 protein. A D gene is named only where the DNA matches it firmly. Where a row states a size, it is once, few, many or the class of an expanded clone; other rows omit it.

>TRBJ2-1|few|TRBD1|TRBV5-1
TGCGCCACCAGAGAAGGGGGCGCGAGGTACAATGAGCAGTTCTTC
CATREGGARYNEQFF
>TRBJ2-1|.|TRBD1|TRBV6-2/TRBV6-3
TGTGCCAGCAGTTCGGGGACAGGCCAATCCTACAATGAGCAGTTCTTC
CASSSGTGQSYNEQFF
>TRBJ2-3|.|TRBD2|TRBV12-5
TGTGCTAGTGGTTTTTCAGTCGGGGGGACTTGGGCTAGCGGGGGCCCTATGGATACGCAGTATTTT
CASGFSVGGTWASGGPMDTQYF
>TRBJ2-5|.|TRBD2|TRBV7-3
TGTGCCAGCAGCAGGACATGGGGACTAGCGTTGGAGACCCAGTACTTC
CASSRTWGLALETQYF
>TRBJ1-5|few|.|TRBV6-5
TGTGCCAGCAGTTACTCAGGTAGCAATCAGCCCCAGCATTTT
CASSYSGSNQPQHF
>TRBJ2-3|once|TRBD2|TRBV20-1
TGCAGTGCTAGCCAGAGCGGGGTTAGCACAGATACGCAGTATTTT
CSASQSGVSTDTQYF
>TRBJ2-7|.|.|TRBV7-8
TGTGCCAGCAGCCTCGGACATGGCAAAAAGTTCGACAGTAGCTACGAGCAGTACTTC
CASSLGHGKKFDSSYEQYF
>TRBJ2-3|.|.|TRBV20-1
TGCAGTGCTAGAGTGTCAGGGACGGATACGCAGTATTTT
CSARVSGTDTQYF
>TRBJ1-6|many|.|TRBV5-1
TGCGCCAGCAGCTTGCGAGGGGTGCCCTATAATTCACCCCTCCACTTT
CASSLRGVPYNSPLHF
>TRBJ2-3|once|.|TRBV20-1
TGCAGTGCTAGACTAGTGCTGGGCACAGATACGCAGTATTTT
CSARLVLGTDTQYF
>TRBJ1-6|.|TRBD1|TRBV6-5
TGTGCCAGCAGTTCACAGGGGGCCATACTGTCACCCCTCCACTTT
CASSSQGAILSPLHF
>TRBJ2-3|few|TRBD1|TRBV20-1
TGCAGTGCTAGACCTCTGACAGGGGATGGAGATACGCAGTATTTT
CSARPLTGDGDTQYF
>TRBJ1-5|many|.|TRBV15
TGTGCCACCAGCACTACAGATATTAATCAGCCCCAGCATTTT
CATSTTDINQPQHF